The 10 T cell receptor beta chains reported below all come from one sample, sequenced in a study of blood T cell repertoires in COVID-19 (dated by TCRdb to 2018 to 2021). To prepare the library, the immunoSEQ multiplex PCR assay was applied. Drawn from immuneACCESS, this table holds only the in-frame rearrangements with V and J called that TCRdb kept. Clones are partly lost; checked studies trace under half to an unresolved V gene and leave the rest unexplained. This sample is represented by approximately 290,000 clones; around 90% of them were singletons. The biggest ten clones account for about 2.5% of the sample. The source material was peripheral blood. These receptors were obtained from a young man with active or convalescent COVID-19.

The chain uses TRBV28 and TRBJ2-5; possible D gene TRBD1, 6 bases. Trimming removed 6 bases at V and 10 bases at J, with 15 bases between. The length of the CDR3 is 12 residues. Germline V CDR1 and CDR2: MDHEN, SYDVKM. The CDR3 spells CASRPRGFLQYF. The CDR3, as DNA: TGTGCCAGCAGGCCCAGGGGCTTTCTCCAGTACTTC.

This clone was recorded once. Here the CDR3 reads CASSYGTRSEAFF. CDR3 coding DNA: TGTGCCAGCAGTTACGGCACGAGGAGTGAAGCTTTCTTT. The chain is built from TRBV6-5 and TRBJ1-1; D uncertain. The V end lost 2 bases, the J end lost 7 bases, and 11 bases lay between the germline ends. This CDR3 is built from 13 residues. CDR1 is MNHEY and CDR2 is SVGAGI in the germline V gene.

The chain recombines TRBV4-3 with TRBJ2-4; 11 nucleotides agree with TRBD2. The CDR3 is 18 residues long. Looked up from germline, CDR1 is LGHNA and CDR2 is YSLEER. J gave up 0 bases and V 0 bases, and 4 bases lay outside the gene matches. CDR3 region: CASSQDPLAGGAKNIQYF. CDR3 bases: TGCGCCAGCAGCCAAGATCCTCTAGCGGGGGGAGCCAAAAACATTCAGTACTTC.

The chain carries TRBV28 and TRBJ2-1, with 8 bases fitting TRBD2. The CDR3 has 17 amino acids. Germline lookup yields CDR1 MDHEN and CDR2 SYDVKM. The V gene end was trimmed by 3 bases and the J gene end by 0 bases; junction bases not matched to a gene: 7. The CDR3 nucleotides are TGTGCCAGCAGTTTCGTAGCGGGAAAGGGCTCCTACAATGAGCAGTTCTTC. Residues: CASSFVAGKGSYNEQFF.

CDR3 residues: CASSQDRVDTQYF. The CDR3 bases are TGTGCCAGCAGCCAGGACAGGGTAGATACGCAGTATTTT. V and J are TRBV11-2 and TRBJ2-3; 8 bases match TRBD1. J was trimmed by 5 bases and V by 5 bases; bases with no gene match: 3. This CDR3 is 13 amino acids long. Germline V gene sequence: CDR1 SGHAT, CDR2 FQNNGV. Complete variable domain (other parts from reference TRBV11-2 and TRBJ2-3): EAGVAQSPRYKIIEKRQSVAFWCNPISGHATLYWYQQILGQGPKLLIQFQNNGVVDDSQLPKDRFSAERLKGVDSTLKIQPAKLEDSAVYLCASSQDRVDTQYFGPGTRLTVL.

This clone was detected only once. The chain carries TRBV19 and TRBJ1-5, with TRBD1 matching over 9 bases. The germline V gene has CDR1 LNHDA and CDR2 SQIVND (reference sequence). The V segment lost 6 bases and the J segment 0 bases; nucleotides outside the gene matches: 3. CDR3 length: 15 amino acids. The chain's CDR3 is CASSPTGGSNQPQHF. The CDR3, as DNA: TGTGCCAGTAGCCCGACAGGGGGTAGCAATCAGCCCCAGCATTTT.

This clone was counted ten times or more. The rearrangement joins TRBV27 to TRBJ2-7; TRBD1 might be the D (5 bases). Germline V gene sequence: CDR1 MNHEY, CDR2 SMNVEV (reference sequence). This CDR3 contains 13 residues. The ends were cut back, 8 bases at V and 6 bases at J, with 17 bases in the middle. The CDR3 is CASGAGVSAEQYF. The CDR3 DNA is TGTGCCAGCGGGGCAGGCGTCTCAGCCGAGCAGTACTTC.

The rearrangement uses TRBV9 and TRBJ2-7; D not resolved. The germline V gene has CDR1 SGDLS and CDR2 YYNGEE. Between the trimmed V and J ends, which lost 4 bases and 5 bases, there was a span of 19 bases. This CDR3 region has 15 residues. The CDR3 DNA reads TGTGCCAGCAGCCCTACGTCGTCAGGTGCCCACGAGCAGTACTTC. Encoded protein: CASSPTSSGAHEQYF.

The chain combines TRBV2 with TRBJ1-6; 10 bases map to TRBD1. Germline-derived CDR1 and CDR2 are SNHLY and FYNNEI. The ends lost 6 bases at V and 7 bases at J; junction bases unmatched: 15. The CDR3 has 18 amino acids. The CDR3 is CASRSTGGAAGVNSPLHF. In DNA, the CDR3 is TGTGCCAGCAGATCGACAGGGGGCGCGGCGGGGGTAAATTCACCCCTCCACTTT. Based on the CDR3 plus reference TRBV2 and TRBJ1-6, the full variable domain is EPEVTQTPSHQVTQMGQEVILRCVPISNHLYFYWYRQILGQKVEFLVSFYNNEISEKSEIFDDQFSVERPDGSNFTLKIRSTKLEDSAMYFCASRSTGGAAGVNSPLHFGNGTRLTVT.

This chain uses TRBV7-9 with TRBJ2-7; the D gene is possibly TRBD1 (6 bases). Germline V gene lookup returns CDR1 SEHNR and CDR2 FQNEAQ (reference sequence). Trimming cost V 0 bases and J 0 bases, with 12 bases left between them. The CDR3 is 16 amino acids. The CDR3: CASSLAGTQSSYEQYF. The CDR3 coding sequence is TGTGCCAGCAGCTTAGCGGGGACACAGAGCTCCTACGAGCAGTACTTC.